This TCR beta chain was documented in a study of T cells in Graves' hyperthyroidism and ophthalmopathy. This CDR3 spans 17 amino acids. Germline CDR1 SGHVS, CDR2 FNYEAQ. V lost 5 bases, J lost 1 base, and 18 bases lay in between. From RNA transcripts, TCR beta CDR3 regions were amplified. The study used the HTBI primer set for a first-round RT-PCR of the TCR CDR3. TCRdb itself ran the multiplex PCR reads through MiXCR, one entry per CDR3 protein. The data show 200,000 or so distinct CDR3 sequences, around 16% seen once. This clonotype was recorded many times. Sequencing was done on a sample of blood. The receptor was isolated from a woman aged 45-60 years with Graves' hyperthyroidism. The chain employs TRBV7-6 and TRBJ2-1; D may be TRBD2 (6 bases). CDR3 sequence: CASSPDGRLGSYNEQFF. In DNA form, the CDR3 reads TGTGCCAGCAGCCCGGACGGAAGACTAGGGTCCTACAATGAGCAGTTCTTC.